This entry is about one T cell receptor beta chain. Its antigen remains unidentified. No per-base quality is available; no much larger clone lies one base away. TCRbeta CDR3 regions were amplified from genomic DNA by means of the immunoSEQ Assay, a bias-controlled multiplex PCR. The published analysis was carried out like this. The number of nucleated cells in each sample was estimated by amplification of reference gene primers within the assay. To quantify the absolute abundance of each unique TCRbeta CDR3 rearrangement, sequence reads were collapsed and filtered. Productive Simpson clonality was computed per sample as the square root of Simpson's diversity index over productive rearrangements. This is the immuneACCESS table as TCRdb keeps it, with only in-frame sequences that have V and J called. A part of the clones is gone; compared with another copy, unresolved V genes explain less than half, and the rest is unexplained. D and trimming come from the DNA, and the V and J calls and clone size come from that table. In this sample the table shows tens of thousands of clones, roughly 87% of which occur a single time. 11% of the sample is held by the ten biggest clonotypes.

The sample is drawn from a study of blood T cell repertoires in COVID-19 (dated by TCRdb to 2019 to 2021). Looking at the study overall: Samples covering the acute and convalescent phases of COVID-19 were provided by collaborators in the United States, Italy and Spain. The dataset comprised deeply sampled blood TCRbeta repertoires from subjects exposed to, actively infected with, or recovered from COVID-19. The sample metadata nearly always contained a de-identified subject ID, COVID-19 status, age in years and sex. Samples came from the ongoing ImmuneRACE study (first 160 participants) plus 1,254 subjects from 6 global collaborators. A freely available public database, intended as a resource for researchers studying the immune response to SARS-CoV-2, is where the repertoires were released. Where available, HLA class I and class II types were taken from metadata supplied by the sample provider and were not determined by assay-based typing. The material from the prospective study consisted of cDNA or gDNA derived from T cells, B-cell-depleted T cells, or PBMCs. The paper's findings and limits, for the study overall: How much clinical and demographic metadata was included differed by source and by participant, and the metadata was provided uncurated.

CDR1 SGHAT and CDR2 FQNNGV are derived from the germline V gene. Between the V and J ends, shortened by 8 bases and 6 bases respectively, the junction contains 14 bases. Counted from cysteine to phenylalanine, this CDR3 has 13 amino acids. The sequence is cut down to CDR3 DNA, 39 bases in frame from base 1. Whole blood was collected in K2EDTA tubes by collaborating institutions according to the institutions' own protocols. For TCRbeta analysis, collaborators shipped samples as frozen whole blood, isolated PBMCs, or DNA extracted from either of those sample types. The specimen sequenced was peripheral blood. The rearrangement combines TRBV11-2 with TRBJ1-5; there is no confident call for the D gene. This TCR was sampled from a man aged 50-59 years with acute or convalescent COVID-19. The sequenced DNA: TGTGCCAGCCGGGGAGAGGTTGGTCAGCCCCAGCATTTT. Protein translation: CASRGEVGQPQHF.